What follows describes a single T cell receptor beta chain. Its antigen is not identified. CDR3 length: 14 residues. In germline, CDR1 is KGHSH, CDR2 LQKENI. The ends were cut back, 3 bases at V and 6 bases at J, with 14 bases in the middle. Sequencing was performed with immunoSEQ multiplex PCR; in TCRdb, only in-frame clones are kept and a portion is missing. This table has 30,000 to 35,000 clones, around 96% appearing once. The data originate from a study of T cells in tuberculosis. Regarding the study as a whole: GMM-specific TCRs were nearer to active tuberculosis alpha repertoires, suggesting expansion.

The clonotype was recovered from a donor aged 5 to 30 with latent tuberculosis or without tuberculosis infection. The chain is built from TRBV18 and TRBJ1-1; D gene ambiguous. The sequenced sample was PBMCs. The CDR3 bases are TGTGCCAGCTCACCGTTGCTGGCAGGTGCTGAAGCTTTCTTT. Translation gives CASSPLLAGAEAFF.